This T cell receptor (beta chain) was recorded in a study of Graves' ophthalmopathy and Graves' hyperthyroidism. Germline CDR1 reads ENHRY; CDR2 reads SYGVKD. CDR3 length equals 15 residues. Trimming took off 0 bases at V and 4 bases at J, with 12 bases between the two ends. The authors amplified TCR beta CDR3 regions from RNA transcripts. An opening RT-PCR round employed HTBI primers and preceded a second-round multiplex PCR. Using its own MiXCR run on the multiplex PCR reads, TCRdb lists one record per CDR3 protein. This repertoire shows around 1,200,000 distinct CDR3 sequences, roughly two fifths found once; its top ten account for over 8.5%. Patients in the hyperthyroidism group, adults aged 18 to 65, were newly diagnosed, under 2 months' duration. A diagnosis was made from clinical symptoms together with serum thyroxine, TRAb, thyroid ultrasound and orbital computed tomography.

The source of this sequence is an adult man with Graves' hyperthyroidism. Sequences were obtained from peripheral blood or thyroid tissue (not recorded which). The rearrangement joins TRBV10-3 to TRBJ1-2; D may be TRBD1 (6 bases). The CDR3 sequence is CAISESGGRSYGYTF. The CDR3 DNA is TGTGCCATCAGTGAGTCGGGGGGGCGCAGCTATGGCTACACCTTC.